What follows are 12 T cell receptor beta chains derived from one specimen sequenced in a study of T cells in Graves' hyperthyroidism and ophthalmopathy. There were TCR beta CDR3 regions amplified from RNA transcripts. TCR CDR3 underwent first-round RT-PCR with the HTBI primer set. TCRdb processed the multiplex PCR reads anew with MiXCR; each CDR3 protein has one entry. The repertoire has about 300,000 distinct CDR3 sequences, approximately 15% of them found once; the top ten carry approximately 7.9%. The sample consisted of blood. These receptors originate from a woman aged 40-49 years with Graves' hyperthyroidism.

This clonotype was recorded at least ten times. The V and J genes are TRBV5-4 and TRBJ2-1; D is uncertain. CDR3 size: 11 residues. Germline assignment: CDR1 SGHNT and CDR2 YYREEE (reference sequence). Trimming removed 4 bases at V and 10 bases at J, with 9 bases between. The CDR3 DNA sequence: TGTGCCAGCAGCCGGCAAGAGGAGCAGTTCTTC. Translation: CASSRQEEQFF.

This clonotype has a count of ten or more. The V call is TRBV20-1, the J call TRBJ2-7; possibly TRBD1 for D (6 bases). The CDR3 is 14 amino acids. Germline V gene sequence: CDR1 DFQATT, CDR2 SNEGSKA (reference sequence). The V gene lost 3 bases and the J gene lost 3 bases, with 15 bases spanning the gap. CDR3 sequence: CSASGTQSDYEQYF. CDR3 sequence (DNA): TGCAGTGCTAGCGGGACACAGAGCGACTACGAGCAGTACTTC.

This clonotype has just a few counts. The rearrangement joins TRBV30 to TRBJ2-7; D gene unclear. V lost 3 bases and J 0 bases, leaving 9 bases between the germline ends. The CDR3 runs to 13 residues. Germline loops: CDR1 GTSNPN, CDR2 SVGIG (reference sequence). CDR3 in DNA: TGTGCCTGGAGACTGATGAGCTCCTACGAGCAGTACTTC. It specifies CAWRLMSSYEQYF.

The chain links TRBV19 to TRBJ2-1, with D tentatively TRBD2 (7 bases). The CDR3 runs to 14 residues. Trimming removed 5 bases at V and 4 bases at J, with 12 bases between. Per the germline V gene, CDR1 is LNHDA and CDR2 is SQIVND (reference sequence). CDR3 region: CASSSSGQYNEQFF. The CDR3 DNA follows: TGTGCCAGTAGTTCTAGCGGACAGTACAATGAGCAGTTCTTC.

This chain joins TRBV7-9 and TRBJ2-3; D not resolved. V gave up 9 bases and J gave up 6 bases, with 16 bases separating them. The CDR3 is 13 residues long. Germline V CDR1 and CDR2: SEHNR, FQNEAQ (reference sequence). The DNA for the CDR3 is TGTGCCAGTAGTATCGGGTTCCGGGATACGCAGTATTTT. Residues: CASSIGFRDTQYF.

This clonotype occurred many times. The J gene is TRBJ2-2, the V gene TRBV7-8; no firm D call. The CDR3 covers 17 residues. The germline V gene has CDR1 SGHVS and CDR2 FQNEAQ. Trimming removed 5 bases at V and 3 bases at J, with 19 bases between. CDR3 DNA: TGTGCCAGCAGCGAAAGGGCTTCGCAGACTTACACCGGGGAGCTGTTTTTT. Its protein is CASSERASQTYTGELFF.

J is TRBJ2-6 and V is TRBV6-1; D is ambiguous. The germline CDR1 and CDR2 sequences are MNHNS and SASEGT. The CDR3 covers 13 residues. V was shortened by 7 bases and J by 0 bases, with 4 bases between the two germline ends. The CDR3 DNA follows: TGTGCCAGCATGGACTCTGGGGCCAACGTCCTGACTTTC. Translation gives CASMDSGANVLTF.

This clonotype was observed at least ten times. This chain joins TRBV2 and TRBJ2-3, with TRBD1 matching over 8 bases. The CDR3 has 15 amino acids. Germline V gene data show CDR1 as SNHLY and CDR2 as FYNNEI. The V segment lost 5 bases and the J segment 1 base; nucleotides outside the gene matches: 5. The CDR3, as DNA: TGTGCCAGCAGTCGGACAGGGCACGGCACAGATACGCAGTATTTT. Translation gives CASSRTGHGTDTQYF.

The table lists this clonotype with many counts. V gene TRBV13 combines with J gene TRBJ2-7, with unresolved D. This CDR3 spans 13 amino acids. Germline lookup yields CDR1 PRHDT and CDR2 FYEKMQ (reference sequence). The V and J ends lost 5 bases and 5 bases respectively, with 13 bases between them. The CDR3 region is CASSLSPAHEQYF. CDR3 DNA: TGTGCCAGCAGCCTTTCCCCAGCGCACGAGCAGTACTTC.

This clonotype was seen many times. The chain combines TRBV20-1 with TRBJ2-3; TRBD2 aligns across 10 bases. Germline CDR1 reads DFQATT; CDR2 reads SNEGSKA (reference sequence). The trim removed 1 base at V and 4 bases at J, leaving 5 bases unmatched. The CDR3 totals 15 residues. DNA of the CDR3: TGCAGTGCTAGAGGGAGCGGGAGGGCCCCAGATACGCAGTATTTT. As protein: CSARGSGRAPDTQYF.

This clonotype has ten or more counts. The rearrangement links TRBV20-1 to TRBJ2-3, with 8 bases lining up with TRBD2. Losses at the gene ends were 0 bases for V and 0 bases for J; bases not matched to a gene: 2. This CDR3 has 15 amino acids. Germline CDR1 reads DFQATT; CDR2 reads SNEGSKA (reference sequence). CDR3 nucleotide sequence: TGCAGTGCTAGAGATCGCGGGAGGAGCACAGATACGCAGTATTTT. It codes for CSARDRGRSTDTQYF.

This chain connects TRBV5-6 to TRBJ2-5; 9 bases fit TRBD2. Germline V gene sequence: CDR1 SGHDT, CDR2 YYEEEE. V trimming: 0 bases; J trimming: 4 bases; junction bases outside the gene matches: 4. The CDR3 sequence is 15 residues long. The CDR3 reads CASSLEAGGPETQYF. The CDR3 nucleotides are TGTGCCAGCAGCTTGGAAGCGGGAGGCCCAGAGACCCAGTACTTC.